This is a list of T cell receptor beta chains from one sample in a study of CD4 T cells in relation to SARS-CoV-2 and coronaviruses. TCRdb's copy holds only in-frame clones and misses some; the assay was immunoSEQ multiplex PCR. The repertoire consists of tens of thousands of clones, with around three quarters occurring once and the leading ten covering approximately 16%. No antigen is known for these receptors. The sample taken for sequencing was CD4+ T cells from PBMCs, cultured in vitro. The receptor source for this set is a human donor in good health. The CDR3 runs from the conserved cysteine through the conserved F or W. The D gene is left open where the match is weak. The size of a clone is reported for some rows only, either as once, few or many, or as a class for expanded clones.

abundance	v_gene	d_gene	j_gene	CDR3aa	CDR3nt
NA	TRBV21-1	NA	TRBJ2-1	CASSKHGTRGNEQFF	TGTGCCAGCAGCAAACACGGGACTAGGGGGAATGAGCAGTTCTTC
NA	TRBV4-2	TRBD1	TRBJ1-4	CASSQQDRDEKLFF	TGTGCCAGCAGCCAACAAGACAGGGACGAAAAACTGTTTTTT
NA	TRBV29-1	NA	TRBJ2-2	CSVKATGGAGELFF	TGCAGCGTTAAAGCGACAGGTGGGGCCGGGGAGCTGTTTTTT
few	TRBV2	NA	TRBJ1-5	CASSEEVNQPQHF	TGTGCCAGCAGTGAAGAGGTCAATCAGCCCCAGCATTTT
NA	TRBV12-5	NA	TRBJ2-3	CASGNTDTQYF	TGTGCTAGTGGCAACACAGATACGCAGTATTTT
NA	TRBV7-8	TRBD2	TRBJ2-7	CASSFSSGGSSSYEQYF	TGTGCCAGCAGCTTTAGTAGCGGGGGGTCGAGCTCCTACGAGCAGTACTTC
few	TRBV5-4	NA	TRBJ2-5	CASSRYQETQYF	TGTGCCAGCAGCAGGTACCAAGAGACCCAGTACTTC
NA	TRBV7-2	NA	TRBJ1-5	CASSSGRDQPQHF	TGTGCCAGCAGCTCGGGACGAGATCAGCCCCAGCATTTT
few	TRBV19	TRBD1	TRBJ1-1	CASSNPYRGRSEAFF	TGTGCCAGTAGTAATCCCTACAGGGGGCGGTCTGAAGCTTTCTTT
NA	TRBV6-5	NA	TRBJ1-5	CASSLQGMGNQPQHF	TGTGCCAGCAGCTTACAGGGAATGGGCAATCAGCCCCAGCATTTT
hyperexpanded	TRBV3-1/TRBV3-2	TRBD1	TRBJ1-5	CASSQANPGQGCQPQHF	TGTGCCAGCAGCCAAGCTAACCCGGGACAGGGGTGCCAGCCCCAGCATTTT
few	TRBV7-3	TRBD1	TRBJ2-7	CASSLTGQGSYEQYF	TGTGCCAGCAGCTTAACGGGACAGGGATCCTACGAGCAGTACTTC
NA	TRBV2	NA	TRBJ2-3	CASTLGLVADTQYF	TGTGCCAGCACCCTTGGACTCGTGGCAGATACGCAGTATTTT
NA	TRBV5-1	NA	TRBJ1-1	CASSTTGDTEAFF	TGCGCCAGCAGCACAACGGGGGACACTGAAGCTTTCTTT
NA	TRBV11-3	TRBD1	TRBJ2-5	CASSRRQGIRETQYF	TGTGCCAGCAGCCGTCGACAGGGTATTCGGGAGACCCAGTACTTC
NA	TRBV18	TRBD2	TRBJ2-5	CASSPTSGSYQETQYF	TGTGCCAGCTCACCGACTAGCGGGTCGTACCAAGAGACCCAGTACTTC
NA	TRBV12-3/TRBV12-4	TRBD1	TRBJ1-2	CASSLQGAGYTF	TGTGCCAGCAGTTTGCAGGGGGCTGGCTACACCTTC
NA	TRBV19	NA	TRBJ1-4	CASSPGRLTNEKLFF	TGTGCCAGTAGTCCCGGTCGGCTTACTAATGAAAAACTGTTTTTT
NA	TRBV12-3/TRBV12-4	TRBD1	TRBJ1-1	CASRQGPNTEAFF	TGTGCCAGCAGACAGGGGCCGAACACTGAAGCTTTCTTT
NA	TRBV5-1	NA	TRBJ2-1	CASSEAESYNEQFF	TGCGCCAGCAGTGAGGCGGAATCCTACAATGAGCAGTTCTTC
NA	TRBV30	NA	TRBJ1-1	CAWSSQGNTEAFF	TGTGCCTGGAGTTCCCAGGGGAACACTGAAGCTTTCTTT
NA	TRBV7-9	TRBD2	TRBJ2-1	CASSLASSGGDEQFF	TGTGCCAGCAGCTTAGCGTCTAGCGGGGGGGATGAGCAGTTCTTC
NA	TRBV11-3	NA	TRBJ2-3	CASSQRTTDTQYF	TGTGCCAGCAGCCAAAGGACCACAGATACGCAGTATTTT
NA	TRBV4-1	TRBD2	TRBJ2-5	CASSHPGLGGETQYF	TGCGCCAGCAGCCACCCGGGACTAGGAGGAGAGACCCAGTACTTC
NA	TRBV12-2	NA	TRBJ2-1	CASRLPGTSGAPSYNEQFF	TGTGCAAGTCGCTTACCCGGGACTAGCGGGGCCCCCTCCTACAATGAGCAGTTCTTC
once	TRBV6-2/TRBV6-3	NA	TRBJ2-5	CASSGPAGETQYF	TGTGCCAGCAGTGGACCGGCGGGGGAGACCCAGTACTTC
NA	TRBV4-3	TRBD1	TRBJ2-1	CASSQEVGTGAYNEQFF	TGCGCCAGCAGCCAAGAGGTGGGGACAGGGGCCTACAATGAGCAGTTCTTC
NA	TRBV6-2/TRBV6-3	NA	TRBJ2-1	CASSYSKREQFF	TGTGCCAGCAGTTACTCTAAGAGGGAGCAGTTCTTC
NA	TRBV12-5	NA	TRBJ2-7	CASGLVLGDSNPTFQQYF	TGTGCTAGTGGTTTGGTATTGGGGGACTCAAACCCAACGTTTCAGCAGTACTTC
few	TRBV9	NA	TRBJ2-2	CASSIGTGELFF	TGTGCCAGCAGCATAGGCACCGGGGAGCTGTTTTTT
NA	TRBV5-1	NA	TRBJ1-1	CASSLPNTEAFF	TGCGCCAGCAGCTTGCCTAACACTGAAGCTTTCTTT
NA	TRBV5-4	NA	TRBJ2-3	CASSSSGVPRGTDTQYF	TGTGCCAGCAGCTCTTCCGGGGTCCCTCGAGGGACAGATACGCAGTATTTT
NA	TRBV25-1	NA	TRBJ1-2	CASSAGDGYGYTF	TGTGCCAGCTCGGCAGGCGATGGCTATGGCTACACCTTC
NA	TRBV6-2/TRBV6-3	NA	TRBJ2-4	CASSYSGRAGRDF	TGTGCCAGCAGTTACTCGGGCAGGGCCGGCAGGGACTTC
few	TRBV7-2	NA	TRBJ2-2	CASIFNSAMNTGELFF	TGTGCCAGTATCTTTAACAGTGCCATGAACACCGGGGAGCTGTTTTTT
NA	TRBV9	TRBD2	TRBJ2-3	CASTLAGEAMDTQYF	TGTGCCAGCACCCTAGCGGGAGAGGCCATGGATACGCAGTATTTT
NA	TRBV30	NA	TRBJ1-5	CAWSVLSRNQPQHF	TGTGCCTGGAGTGTACTCTCCAGAAATCAGCCCCAGCATTTT
NA	TRBV11-2	NA	TRBJ1-2	CASSLVESNYGYTF	TGTGCCAGCAGCTTAGTTGAGAGCAACTATGGCTACACCTTC
NA	TRBV7-9	NA	TRBJ2-1	CAMLEGGVRDEQFF	TGTGCCATGTTGGAGGGGGGGGTTAGAGATGAGCAGTTCTTC
NA	TRBV19	NA	TRBJ1-5	CASSLGAGSQPQHF	TGTGCCAGTAGTTTAGGGGCAGGGAGCCAGCCCCAGCATTTT
few	TRBV27	NA	TRBJ2-2	CASSPLRVSTGELFF	TGTGCCAGCAGTCCGCTGAGGGTTAGCACCGGGGAGCTGTTTTTT
NA	TRBV4-3	NA	TRBJ1-1	CASSQDTGWTEAFF	TGCGCCAGCAGCCAGGATACAGGGTGGACTGAAGCTTTCTTT
NA	TRBV18	NA	TRBJ1-1	CASSPGPGDTEAFF	TGTGCCAGCTCACCGGGACCAGGTGACACTGAAGCTTTCTTT
NA	TRBV6-2/TRBV6-3	NA	TRBJ2-7	CASSQYHEQYF	TGTGCCAGCAGTCAATACCACGAGCAGTACTTC
NA	TRBV19	NA	TRBJ1-1	CASSMGADTEAFF	TGTGCCAGTAGTATGGGGGCGGACACTGAAGCTTTCTTT
NA	TRBV5-4	TRBD1	TRBJ1-1	CASRTGGRGNTEAFF	TGTGCCAGCAGGACAGGGGGCAGGGGCAACACTGAAGCTTTCTTT
NA	TRBV2	TRBD1	TRBJ1-3	CASRAWDSSGNTIYF	TGTGCCAGCAGGGCCTGGGACAGCTCTGGAAACACCATATATTTT
NA	TRBV4-3	NA	TRBJ1-1	CASSQDSAGTEAFF	TGCGCCAGCAGCCAAGATTCAGCGGGCACTGAAGCTTTCTTT
NA	TRBV11-2	NA	TRBJ2-6	CASSLAGSGANVLTF	TGTGCCAGCAGCTTAGCAGGGTCCGGGGCCAACGTCCTGACTTTC
NA	TRBV27	NA	TRBJ2-1	CASSLIWGGTGVYNEQFF	TGTGCCAGCAGTTTAATCTGGGGAGGAACAGGGGTTTACAATGAGCAGTTCTTC
NA	TRBV6-1	TRBD1	TRBJ1-6	CASSVPGTDYNSPLHF	TGTGCCAGCAGTGTACCCGGGACAGATTATAATTCACCCCTCCACTTT
few	TRBV6-5	TRBD2	TRBJ2-7	CARPGLLFYEQYF	TGTGCCAGGCCGGGACTACTATTTTACGAGCAGTACTTC
few	TRBV3-1/TRBV3-2	NA	TRBJ1-2	CASSAKARGNGYTF	TGTGCCAGCAGCGCTAAGGCGAGGGGCAATGGCTACACCTTC
NA	TRBV4-1	TRBD1	TRBJ1-2	CASSHTPRGQGYTF	TGCGCCAGCAGCCATACCCCCAGGGGGCAAGGCTACACCTTC
once	TRBV29-1	NA	TRBJ2-7	CSVFQGISYEQYF	TGCAGCGTTTTTCAGGGGATCTCCTACGAGCAGTACTTC
NA	TRBV5-4	TRBD2	TRBJ2-3	CASSLGAGPGLGWIDTQYF	TGTGCCAGCAGCTTGGGAGCAGGGCCGGGACTAGGGTGGATAGATACGCAGTATTTT
few	TRBV30	NA	TRBJ1-5	CAWSVGVGGNQPQHF	TGTGCCTGGAGTGTTGGGGTGGGGGGAAATCAGCCCCAGCATTTT
NA	TRBV5-1	TRBD2	TRBJ2-2	CASSLETSGRRSGELFF	TGCGCCAGCAGCTTGGAGACTAGCGGGAGACGGTCCGGGGAGCTGTTTTTT
NA	TRBV11-1	NA	TRBJ1-5	CASSLGPDQPQHF	TGTGCCAGCAGCTTAGGGCCGGATCAGCCCCAGCATTTT
NA	TRBV2	TRBD1	TRBJ1-4	CASRTGTGANEKLFF	TGTGCCAGCAGAACCGGGACAGGGGCAAATGAAAAACTGTTTTTT